The rows below give T cell receptor beta chains drawn from one sample of a study of response to subunit inactivated influenza vaccine. TCRdb analysed the RT-PCR reads with MiXCR anew, one entry per CDR3 protein. The sample includes hundreds of thousands of distinct CDR3 sequences, more than 15% of them seen just once. The sample in question was CD4+ T cells sorted from PBMCs, obtained around 2 years after vaccination. The receptor source for this set is a man aged 45-69 years who received an inactivated influenza vaccine. Both conserved end residues are part of each CDR3. D genes are given only for firm matches. A row's size may be missing; if present it is once, few, many or a size class.

J gene,D gene,clone size,V gene,CDR3 protein,CDR3 DNA
TRBJ2-5,.,.,TRBV3-1,CASSQVFETQYF,TGTGCCAGCAGCCAAGTGTTCGAGACCCAGTACTTC
TRBJ2-7,TRBD2,.,TRBV28,CASSSGLAKAF,TGTGCCAGCAGTTCCGGACTAGCTAAGGCATTC
TRBJ2-1,TRBD2,many,TRBV12-3/TRBV12-4,CASSPRVAGLVSYNEQFF,TGTGCCAGCAGTCCCCGAGTAGCGGGTCTGGTGTCCTACAATGAGCAGTTCTTC
TRBJ1-4,.,.,TRBV7-9,CASSLGRVRDEKLFF,TGTGCCAGCAGCTTAGGTCGGGTCAGAGATGAAAAACTGTTTTTT
TRBJ2-5,.,few,TRBV5-4,CASSRVQETQYF,TGTGCCAGCAGCAGAGTTCAAGAGACCCAGTACTTC
TRBJ2-3,.,few,TRBV30,CAWTTLTDTQYF,TGTGCCTGGACGACACTCACAGATACGCAGTATTTT
TRBJ2-2,.,.,TRBV15,CATSRDRSRNTGELFF,TGTGCCACCAGCAGAGACCGGTCGAGAAACACCGGGGAGCTGTTTTTT
TRBJ2-1,.,.,TRBV7-3,CASSLSRQGHNEQFF,TGTGCCAGCAGCTTATCGCGCCAGGGGCACAATGAGCAGTTCTTC
TRBJ2-1,.,few,TRBV28,CASSLLGLGFRSYNEQFF,TGTGCCAGCAGTTTACTGGGACTCGGGTTTCGGTCCTACAATGAGCAGTTCTTC
TRBJ2-3,TRBD2,.,TRBV4-3,CASSQDPSGVGTDTQYF,TGCGCCAGCAGCCAAGATCCGAGCGGGGTCGGAACAGATACGCAGTATTTT
TRBJ2-5,.,.,TRBV18,CASSPLPRNQETQYF,TGTGCCAGCTCACCGCTGCCCCGGAATCAAGAGACCCAGTACTTC
TRBJ1-2,.,.,TRBV6-6,CASRATSNYGYTF,TGTGCCAGCCGAGCGACCTCTAACTATGGCTACACCTTC
TRBJ1-2,TRBD1,few,TRBV2,CASTQTGLIGYGYTF,TGTGCCAGCACCCAGACAGGGTTAATCGGCTATGGCTACACCTTC
TRBJ2-7,.,.,TRBV5-1,CASSLRRGLGNEQYF,TGCGCCAGCAGCTTGCGGAGGGGGCTAGGGAACGAGCAGTACTTC
TRBJ2-7,TRBD1,.,TRBV7-2,CASSRQGRDYEQYF,TGTGCCAGCAGCCGACAGGGTCGTGACTACGAGCAGTACTTC
TRBJ2-2,.,few,TRBV6-1,CASRLSGNTGELFF,TGTGCCAGCAGGCTTAGCGGGAACACCGGGGAGCTGTTTTTT
TRBJ1-5,.,many,TRBV4-3,CASSQFISNQPQHF,TGCGCCAGCAGCCAGTTTATTAGCAATCAGCCCCAGCATTTT
TRBJ2-5,.,few,TRBV9,CASSVPGKETQYF,TGTGCCAGCAGCGTCCCGGGCAAGGAGACCCAGTACTTC
TRBJ2-1,.,few,TRBV7-9,CASTPQFPSYNEQFF,TGTGCCAGCACACCCCAATTCCCGTCCTACAATGAGCAGTTCTTC
TRBJ2-1,.,.,TRBV20-1,CSAHSLLRSHEQFF,TGCAGTGCTCACTCTCTGTTGAGGTCGCATGAGCAGTTCTTC
TRBJ2-5,.,.,TRBV4-2,CASSQDINQETQYF,TGTGCCAGCAGCCAAGATATAAATCAAGAGACCCAGTACTTC
TRBJ1-2,.,few,TRBV6-2/TRBV6-3,CASSYSDGHTF,TGTGCCAGCAGTTACTCGGATGGCCACACCTTC
TRBJ2-4,.,.,TRBV21-1,CASSDRGQILAKNIQYF,TGTGCCAGCAGCGACCGGGGACAGATACTAGCCAAAAACATTCAGTACTTC
TRBJ2-7,TRBD2,few,TRBV4-2,CASSPSTSAGGPREQYF,TGTGCCAGCAGCCCCTCCACCTCAGCGGGAGGGCCGAGGGAGCAGTACTTC